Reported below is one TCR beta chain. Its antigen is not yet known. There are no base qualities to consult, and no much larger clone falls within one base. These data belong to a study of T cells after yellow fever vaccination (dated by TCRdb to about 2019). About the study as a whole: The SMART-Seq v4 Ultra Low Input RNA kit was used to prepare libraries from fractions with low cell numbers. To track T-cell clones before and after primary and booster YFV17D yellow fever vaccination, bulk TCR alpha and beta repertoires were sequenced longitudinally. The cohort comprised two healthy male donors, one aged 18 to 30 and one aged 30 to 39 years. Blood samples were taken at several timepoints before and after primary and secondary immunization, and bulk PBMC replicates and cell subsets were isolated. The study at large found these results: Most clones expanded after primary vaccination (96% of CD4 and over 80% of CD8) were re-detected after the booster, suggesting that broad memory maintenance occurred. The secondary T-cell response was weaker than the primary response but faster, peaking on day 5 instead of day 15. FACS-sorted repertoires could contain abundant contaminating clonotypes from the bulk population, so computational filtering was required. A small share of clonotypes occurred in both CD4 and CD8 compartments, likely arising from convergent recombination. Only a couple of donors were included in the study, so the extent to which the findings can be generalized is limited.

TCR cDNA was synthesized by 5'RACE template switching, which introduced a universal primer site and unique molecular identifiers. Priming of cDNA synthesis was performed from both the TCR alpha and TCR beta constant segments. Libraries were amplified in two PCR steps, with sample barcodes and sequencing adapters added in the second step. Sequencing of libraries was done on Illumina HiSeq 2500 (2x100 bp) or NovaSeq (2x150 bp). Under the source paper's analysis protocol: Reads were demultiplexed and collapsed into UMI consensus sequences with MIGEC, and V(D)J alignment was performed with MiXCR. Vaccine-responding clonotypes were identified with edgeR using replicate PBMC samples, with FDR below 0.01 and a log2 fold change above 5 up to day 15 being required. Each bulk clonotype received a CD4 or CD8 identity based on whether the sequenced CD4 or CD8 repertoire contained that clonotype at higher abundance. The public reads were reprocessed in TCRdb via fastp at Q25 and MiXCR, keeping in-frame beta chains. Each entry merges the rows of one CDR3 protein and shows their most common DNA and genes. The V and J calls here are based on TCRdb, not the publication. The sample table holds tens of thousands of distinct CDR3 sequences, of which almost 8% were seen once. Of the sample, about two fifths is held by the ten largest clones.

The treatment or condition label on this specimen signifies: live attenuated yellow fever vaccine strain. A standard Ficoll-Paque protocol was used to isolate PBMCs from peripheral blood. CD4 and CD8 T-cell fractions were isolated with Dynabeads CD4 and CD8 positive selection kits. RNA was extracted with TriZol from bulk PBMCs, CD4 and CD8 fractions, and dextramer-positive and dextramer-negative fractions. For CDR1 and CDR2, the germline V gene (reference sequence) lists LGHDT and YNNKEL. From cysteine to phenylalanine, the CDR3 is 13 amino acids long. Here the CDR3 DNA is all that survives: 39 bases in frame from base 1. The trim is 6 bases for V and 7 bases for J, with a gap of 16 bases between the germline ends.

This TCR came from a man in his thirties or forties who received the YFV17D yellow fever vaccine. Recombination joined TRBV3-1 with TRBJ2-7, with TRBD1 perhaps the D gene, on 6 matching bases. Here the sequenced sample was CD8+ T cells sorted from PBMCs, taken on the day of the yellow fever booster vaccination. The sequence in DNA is TGTGCCAGCAGAGCTCAGGGGAAGGGGGAGCAGTACTTC. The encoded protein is CASRAQGKGEQYF.